Below, 30 T cell receptor beta chains from the same sample are listed, as sequenced in a study of blood T cell repertoires in COVID-19. Libraries were prepared by immunoSEQ multiplex PCR; TCRdb keeps only in-frame clonotypes and omits some of them. The table lists fewer than 200,000 clones, approximately 86% of them singletons. Sequences were obtained from peripheral blood. The receptors here all came from a middle-aged man with active or convalescent COVID-19.

The V and J genes are TRBV27 and TRBJ2-1; D is possibly TRBD1 (6 bases). Deletions cut 8 bases from V and 4 bases from J, with 15 bases between. CDR3 size: 14 residues. CDR1 is MNHEY, CDR2 SMNVEV, per germline (reference sequence). The CDR3 region has the DNA TGTGCCAGCGTTAATCCCGGGACATACAATGAGCAGTTCTTC. Protein sequence: CASVNPGTYNEQFF.

V and J are TRBV5-1 and TRBJ1-1; unclear D gene. V was pared by 4 bases and J by 2 bases, with 9 bases between. The CDR3 spans 13 residues. In germline, CDR1 is SGHRS, CDR2 YFSETQ. The CDR3 bases are TGCGCCAGCAGCCACGGGGAAAACACTGAAGCTTTCTTT. Protein product: CASSHGENTEAFF.

This clone was detected only a few times. The genes are TRBV28 and TRBJ1-5; D is undetermined. The CDR3 is made up of 14 amino acids. In germline, CDR1 is MDHEN, CDR2 SYDVKM. The V end lost 7 bases, the J end lost 1 base, and 11 bases lay between the germline ends. CDR3 sequence reads: CASKEGASNQPQHF. DNA of the CDR3: TGTGCCAGCAAGGAGGGCGCGAGCAATCAGCCCCAGCATTTT.

The V gene is TRBV6-2 or TRBV6-3, the J gene TRBJ2-5, with TRBD1 matching over 10 bases. Germline CDR1 and CDR2: MNHEY and SVGEGT. J gave up 4 bases and V 6 bases, and 8 bases lay outside the gene matches. The CDR3 runs 15 residues. CDR3 DNA sequence: TGTGCCAGCAGCTTAATCAGACAGGGGGCAGAGACCCAGTACTTC. Translation gives CASSLIRQGAETQYF.

The rearrangement uses TRBV3-1 (or the pseudogene TRBV3-2) and TRBJ2-2, with D possibly being TRBD1 (6 bases). The ends were cut back, 4 bases at V and 4 bases at J, with 13 bases in the middle. The CDR3 runs 15 residues. Germline V gives CDR1 LGHDT, CDR2 YNNKEL (reference sequence). CDR3 in amino acids: CASSREQGFTGELFF. CDR3 nucleotide sequence: TGTGCCAGCAGCCGCGAGCAGGGGTTCACCGGGGAGCTGTTTTTT.

For the CDR3, the DNA is TGTGCCAGCAGCTTAGAAATAGGGGCAGAACCCCTCCACTTT. Its translation is CASSLEIGAEPLHF. V and J are TRBV7-8 and TRBJ1-6; perhaps TRBD1 as D (5 bases). V was cut by 1 base and J by 12 bases, with 13 bases left in between. The CDR3 loop spans 14 amino acids. CDR1 and CDR2 from the germline V gene are SGHVS and FQNEAQ.

This chain links TRBV19 with TRBJ1-1, with D perhaps TRBD1 (6 bases). Between the trimmed V and J ends, which lost 10 bases and 11 bases, there was a span of 29 bases. This CDR3 has 15 amino acids. Germline CDR1 and CDR2: LNHDA and SQIVND (reference sequence). The CDR3 DNA reads as TGTGCCACCAGCTCCGGGGTGGGGACACTACGGAGCGCTTTCTTT. It codes for CATSSGVGTLRSAFF.

This rearrangement joins TRBV9 to TRBJ1-1; D ambiguous. Germline V gene sequence: CDR1 SGDLS, CDR2 YYNGEE. Trimming shortened V by 0 bases and J by 3 bases, and 6 bases separated the two germline ends. CDR3 length: 13 amino acids. This chain's CDR3 is CASSVVPDTEAFF. CDR3 sequence (DNA): TGTGCCAGCAGCGTAGTTCCCGACACTGAAGCTTTCTTT.

This clone is a singleton in its sample. The CDR3 nucleotides are TGTGCCAGCAGCCAAGCAACTAATGGCTACACCTTC. Amino acids: CASSQATNGYTF. The chain joins TRBV14 to TRBJ1-2; D is unclear. The CDR3 runs to 12 residues. Germline lookup yields CDR1 SGHDN and CDR2 FVKESK. The V end was cut by 1 base, the J end by 6 bases, with 6 bases between. Supplemented by reference TRBV14 and TRBJ1-2, the full variable domain reads EAGVTQFPSHSVIEKGQTVTLRCDPISGHDNLYWYRRVMGKEIKFLLHFVKESKQDESGMPNNRFLAERTGGTYSTLKVQPAELEDSGVYFCASSQATNGYTFGSGTRLTVV.

This chain's CDR3 is CASSQGQGVQPQHF. In DNA, the CDR3 is TGTGCCAGCAGCCAGGGACAGGGCGTTCAGCCCCAGCATTTT. The V and J genes are TRBV5-8 and TRBJ1-5; 9 positions agree with TRBD1. Germline CDR1 and CDR2: SGHTS and YDEGEE. V lost 4 bases and J lost 6; bases outside the gene matches: 5. This CDR3 is built from 14 residues.

This chain joins TRBV30 and TRBJ1-6, with D tentatively TRBD1 (6 bases). Germline CDR1 reads GTSNPN; CDR2 reads SVGIG (reference sequence). The CDR3 runs 15 residues. Trimming left V 1 base short and J 4 bases short, with 11 bases between. The CDR3: CAWSGRTAYNSPLHF. CDR3 sequence (DNA): TGTGCCTGGAGTGGCCGGACAGCTTATAATTCACCCCTCCACTTT.

This chain uses TRBV5-1 with TRBJ1-4, with D tentatively TRBD1 (5 bases). Germline V CDR1 and CDR2: SGHRS, YFSETQ. The V and J ends lost 4 bases and 3 bases respectively, with 13 bases between them. This CDR3 comprises 15 residues. This CDR3 reads CASSDAPGSNEKLFF. CDR3 bases: TGCGCCAGCAGCGACGCACCAGGGTCTAATGAAAAACTGTTTTTT.

In nucleotides, the CDR3 is TGTGCCAGCAGTTTCGCTAGTCGGGGAACACCCCTCCACTTT. Protein sequence: CASSFASRGTPLHF. The chain combines TRBV14 with TRBJ1-6, with D uncertain. Germline lookup yields CDR1 SGHDN and CDR2 FVKESK. V was cut by 6 bases and J by 11 bases, with 17 bases left in between. CDR3 size: 14 residues.

This clone was counted once. The V call is TRBV4-2, the J call TRBJ1-6; TRBD1 aligns across 7 bases. The ends lost 4 bases at V and 7 bases at J; junction bases unmatched: 7. Looked up from germline, CDR1 is LGHNA and CDR2 is YNFKEQ. The CDR3 has 15 residues. The CDR3 sequence: CASSPPDRANSPLHF. CDR3 nucleotides: TGTGCCAGCAGCCCCCCCGACAGGGCGAATTCACCCCTCCACTTT.

The genes are TRBV3-1 (or the pseudogene TRBV3-2) and TRBJ2-7, with D possibly TRBD2 on 6 matching bases. The CDR3 runs 15 residues. The V and J ends lost 1 base and 5 bases respectively, with 15 bases between them. Germline V gene data show CDR1 as LGHDT and CDR2 as YNNKEL (reference sequence). CDR3 protein: CASSQGGLGGNEQYF. The CDR3 DNA follows: TGTGCCAGCAGCCAAGGGGGACTTGGCGGGAACGAGCAGTACTTC.

The chain links TRBV6-6 to TRBJ1-4; weak D call: TRBD1 (5 bases). This CDR3 region has 16 residues. Germline assignment: CDR1 MNHNY and CDR2 SVGAGI (reference sequence). V was pared by 5 bases and J by 8 bases, with 21 bases between. The CDR3: CASSHPRWPGGEKLFF. CDR3 DNA: TGTGCCAGCAGTCACCCCAGGTGGCCCGGGGGGGAAAAACTGTTTTTT.

The rearrangement uses TRBV3-1 (or the pseudogene TRBV3-2) and TRBJ2-5; the match to TRBD2 covers 8 bases. Germline CDR1 and CDR2: LGHDT and YNNKEL (reference sequence). The V gene end was trimmed by 4 bases and the J gene end by 4 bases; junction bases not matched to a gene: 5. The CDR3 is made up of 14 amino acids. The CDR3: CASSLREGRETQYF. For the CDR3, the DNA is TGTGCCAGCAGCCTCCGGGAGGGGCGAGAGACCCAGTACTTC.

As to this clone: Other nucleotide sequences from this sample produce the same CDR3. The genes are TRBV9 and TRBJ1-2; perhaps TRBD1 as D (5 bases). CDR1 SGDLS and CDR2 YYNGEE come from the germline V gene. V was pared by 0 bases and J by 2 bases, with 8 bases between. This CDR3 is 14 amino acids long. CDR3 DNA sequence: TGTGCCAGCAGCGTAGGACAGTCGAACTATGGCTACACCTTC. It encodes CASSVGQSNYGYTF.

The CDR3 loop is CASSMFLKGQGVSRTEAFF. The CDR3 bases are TGTGCCAGTAGTATGTTCTTAAAGGGACAGGGTGTGTCTAGGACTGAAGCTTTCTTT. J is TRBJ1-1 and V is TRBV19; 9 bases fit TRBD1. V shed 3 bases, J shed 5 bases, and the junction held 19 bases outside the gene matches. CDR3 length equals 19 residues. Germline CDR1 LNHDA, CDR2 SQIVND (reference sequence).

The DNA for the CDR3 is TGTGCCAGCAGCTTAAGTACTGCGAACACTGAAGCTTTCTTT. Encoded protein: CASSLSTANTEAFF. The chain uses TRBV7-9 and TRBJ1-1; the D is unclear. Trimming stripped 2 bases from V and 1 base from J, with 8 bases between. CDR3 length: 14 amino acids. CDR1 is SEHNR, CDR2 FQNEAQ, per germline (reference sequence). Combining the CDR3 with reference TRBV7-9 and TRBJ1-1 gives the whole variable domain DTGVSQNPRHKITKRGQNVTFRCDPISEHNRLYWYRQTLGQGPEFLTYFQNEAQLEKSRLLSDRFSAERPKGSFSTLEIQRTEQGDSAMYLCASSLSTANTEAFFGQGTRLTVV.

J is TRBJ2-2 and V is TRBV5-1, with D possibly being TRBD2 (6 bases). V dropped 6 bases and J dropped 4 bases, with 13 bases sitting between them. The CDR3 is 14 amino acids. Germline assignment: CDR1 SGHRS and CDR2 YFSETQ. CDR3 coding DNA: TGCGCCAGCACCCTGACTAGTGGCACCGGGGAGCTGTTTTTT. This translates into CASTLTSGTGELFF.

This clone has a single count. The chain combines TRBV7-2 with TRBJ2-5, with D maybe TRBD1 (6 bases). Germline loops: CDR1 SGHTA, CDR2 FQGNSA. Trimming cost V 4 bases and J 1 base, with 10 bases left between them. The CDR3 is 14 residues long. The CDR3, as DNA: TGTGCCAGCAGCTCACAGGGTGCCCAAGAGACCCAGTACTTC. It is translated as CASSSQGAQETQYF.

The chain recombines TRBV9 with TRBJ2-3; 8 bases map to TRBD2. The V segment lost 7 bases and the J segment 7 bases; nucleotides outside the gene matches: 8. The CDR3 spans 13 residues. Germline-derived CDR1 and CDR2 are SGDLS and YYNGEE. CDR3 nucleotide sequence: TGTGCCAGCGGTAGCGGGGTATCTTATACGCAGTATTTT. Encoded protein: CASGSGVSYTQYF.

The rearrangement uses TRBV3-1 (or the pseudogene TRBV3-2) and TRBJ1-1; no clear D. The length of the CDR3 is 15 residues. V lost 1 base and J lost 0, with 9 bases in between. Germline V gives CDR1 LGHDT, CDR2 YNNKEL (reference sequence). The CDR3 nucleotides are TGTGCCAGCAGCCAAGGGGCAAGAATGAACACTGAAGCTTTCTTT. Its translation: CASSQGARMNTEAFF.

The chain employs TRBV18 and TRBJ1-6; possible D gene TRBD1, 6 bases. The germline CDR1 and CDR2 sequences are KGHSH and LQKENI. Trimming cost V 4 bases and J 6 bases, with 13 bases left between them. CDR3 length: 15 residues. CDR3 sequence: CASSLTGLFNSPLHF. The CDR3 DNA is TGTGCCAGCTCACTCACAGGGTTGTTTAATTCACCCCTCCACTTT.

In DNA, the CDR3 is TGTGCCAGCAGCTCAGGCAGGGGGAACACTGAAGCTTTCTTT. This codes for CASSSGRGNTEAFF. The V gene is TRBV7-2, the J gene TRBJ1-1, with TRBD1 as a possible D gene (6 bases). The V gene's germline CDR1 is SGHTA and CDR2 FQGNSA. The CDR3 is made up of 14 amino acids. The ends were cut back, 4 bases at V and 1 base at J, with 10 bases in the middle.

The J gene is TRBJ1-3, the V gene TRBV4-2; D remains ambiguous. Trimming removed 0 bases from V and 3 bases from J, with 9 bases in between. CDR3 length: 15 residues. Germline lookup yields CDR1 LGHNA and CDR2 YNFKEQ. The CDR3 loop reads CASSQEVASGNTIYF. Here the CDR3 DNA reads TGTGCCAGCAGCCAAGAGGTGGCAAGTGGAAACACCATATATTTT.

The chain is built from TRBV5-4 and TRBJ1-4, with 10 bases lining up with TRBD1. With V trimmed by 4 bases and J by 3 bases, 9 bases remained unmatched. CDR1 and CDR2 from the germline V gene are SGHNT and YYREEE (reference sequence). The CDR3 is made up of 17 amino acids. DNA of the CDR3: TGTGCCAGCAGCCAAGCCGGGACAGGGGCTGCTAATGAAAAACTGTTTTTT. Residues: CASSQAGTGAANEKLFF.

The rearrangement links TRBV18 to TRBJ1-1; D is undetermined. The CDR3 loop spans 15 amino acids. Germline loops: CDR1 KGHSH, CDR2 LQKENI. Trimming cost V 3 bases and J 3 bases, with 14 bases left between them. CDR3 coding DNA: TGTGCCAGCTCACCTCGAACCGGGGTAGACACTGAAGCTTTCTTT. Translation: CASSPRTGVDTEAFF.

The V and J genes are TRBV18 and TRBJ1-1; unclear D gene. V gave up 3 bases and J gave up 5 bases, with 22 bases separating them. This CDR3 contains 17 residues. CDR1 is KGHSH and CDR2 is LQKENI in the germline V gene. CDR3 loop: CASSPIPGWNRGTEAFF. CDR3 bases: TGTGCCAGCTCACCGATCCCCGGATGGAATCGAGGAACTGAAGCTTTCTTT.